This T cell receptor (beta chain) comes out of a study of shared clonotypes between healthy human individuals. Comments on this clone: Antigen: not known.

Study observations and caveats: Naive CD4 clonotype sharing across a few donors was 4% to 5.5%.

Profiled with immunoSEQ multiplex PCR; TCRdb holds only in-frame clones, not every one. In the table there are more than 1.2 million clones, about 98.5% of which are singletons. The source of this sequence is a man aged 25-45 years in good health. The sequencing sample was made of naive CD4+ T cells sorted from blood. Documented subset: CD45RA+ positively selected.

CDR3 nucleotide sequence: TGCAGCGTAGCCGGGAGGTTGGAAAACATTCAGTACTTC. Its protein product is CSVAGRLENIQYF. The V call is TRBV29-1, the J call TRBJ2-4; TRBD2 matches at 7 bases. This CDR3 region has 13 residues. Germline loops: CDR1 SQVTM, CDR2 ANQGSEA. The V and J ends lost 6 bases and 5 bases, in that order; junction bases with no gene match: 7.